This T cell receptor beta chain came from a study of CD8 T cells in ankylosing spondylitis. For TCR beta, libraries came from quantitative 5'-RACE with molecular barcodes. In TCRdb, the 5' RACE reads were re-called with MiXCR into one record per CDR3 protein. The table shows about 800,000 distinct CDR3 sequences, with 12% occurring only once. CDR3 length equals 14 residues. CDR1 MNHEY and CDR2 SVGEGT come from the germline V gene. Trimming removed 7 bases at V and 2 bases at J, with 14 bases between. Overall study results and limits: Within ankylosing spondylitis blood, a TCR beta motif made up of under 10 highly homologous variants appeared to be characteristic. CD8+ cells made up the disease-linked clones, which were relatively rare in peripheral blood. Reports say disease-linked clones showed up significantly more in matched ankylosing spondylitis synovial fluid.

On this clonotype itself: The antigen is unknown.

The sequenced sample consisted of blood, either unsorted or a sorted T cell fraction (not recorded which). V is TRBV6-2 or TRBV6-3 and J is TRBJ2-5; the D gene is possibly TRBD2 (7 bases). This TCR was sampled from a male donor with ankylosing spondylitis. The CDR3 nucleotides are TGTGCCAGCATCCGGAGGGGGGGGCAAGAGACCCAGTACTTC. Translation: CASIRRGGQETQYF.